This TCR beta chain is from a study of prognosis after radiotherapy for stage I lung cancer. Background on the study: In a handful of patients, distant metastases developed after radiotherapy (median approximately 7 months), whereas around 16 patients showed no significant progression. Findings and limits, study-wide: The study found lower Shannon entropy after stereotactic body radiation therapy in patients who developed distant metastases. Reportedly, the usage of TRBV and TRBJ genes was not the same in patients with and without metastases.

This clonotype was found many times. Its antigen is undetermined. Trimming took 3 bases from V and 8 from J, leaving 17 bases between them. The germline CDR1 and CDR2 sequences are KGHSH and LQKENI. The CDR3 consists of 15 residues. CDR3 of TCR beta was amplified from genomic DNA via a two-round multiplex PCR. Round one of PCR was performed, and it used primers specific to each TRBV and TRBJ gene. Each CDR3 protein is one row after TCRdb ran MiXCR on the multiplex PCR reads. The profile shows under 35,000 distinct CDR3 sequences, around 43% of them singletons. The patients, a group without prior chemotherapy, radiotherapy or other malignancies, were all node-negative on CT and PET/CT.

The genes are TRBV18 and TRBJ2-1; D gene unclear. The input for sequencing was PBMCs, taken before or after stereotactic body radiation therapy (not recorded which). This TCR derives from a donor aged 50 or older with non-small cell lung cancer. In DNA, the CDR3 is TGTGCCAGCTCACCCCCGGGTCCGTTCCTCCATGAGCAGTTCTTC. Its translation is CASSPPGPFLHEQFF.